This TCR beta chain was retrieved from a study of T cell changes during pregnancy in multiple sclerosis. Sequencing was performed with immunoSEQ multiplex PCR; in TCRdb, only in-frame clones are kept and a portion is missing. The sample holds roughly 80,000 clones, roughly 93% seen once. V lost 1 base and J lost 2; bases outside the gene matches: 4. Per the germline V gene, CDR1 is SGHVS and CDR2 is FQNEAQ. The CDR3 totals 15 residues. The TCR was taken from a female donor with multiple sclerosis, enrolled in a pregnancy study. Here the sequenced sample was peripheral blood, taken in the first trimester of pregnancy. This sequence joins TRBV7-8 and TRBJ2-5, with TRBD1 matching 7 bases. In DNA, the CDR3 is TGTGCCAGCAGCTTAGACACAGGGGCTCAAGAGACCCAGTACTTC. It is translated as CASSLDTGAQETQYF.